This TCR beta chain originates from a study of blood T cells in healthy people across ages (dated by TCRdb to about 2015). Turning to the overall study: Template switching captured roughly one uniquely barcoded TCR beta cDNA molecule per two T cells in model experiments. Using deep sequencing normalized with unique cDNA molecular identifiers, the study measured how TCR beta repertoire diversity changes with age. Donors were grouped into four age groups: young (average roughly 15 years), middle-aged (about 40), aged (about 60) and long-lived (approximately 78). To avoid experimental bias, donors of different ages were randomly spread across the sequencing lanes. Two additional independent replicas of 1 million unique cDNA reads from the same blood draw were analyzed for two donors (one aged 18 to 29 and one aged 80 or older). Paper-wide results and their limitations: The long-lived group showed more naive CD4+ T cells, fewer expanded clones and increased TCR diversity than the aged group, suggesting age selection. A strong correlation was found between observed TCR beta diversity and the percentage of naive T cells measured by flow cytometry. Total diversity estimates from one million sequenced T cells were considered lower bounds and underestimates. Observed TCR beta diversity per million T cells fell roughly linearly with age, and a significant reduction was already apparent by age about 36. Since profiling was done on bulk unsorted PBMCs, naive and antigen-experienced compartments could not be conclusively compared. Because donor CMV infection status was unknown, age-related changes in expanded clonotypes were potentially confounded.

Donors were a few dozen systemically healthy Caucasian individuals from Russia aged about 6 to 100 years. Each donor gave 8 to 10 milliliters of peripheral blood, drawn into EDTA-treated Vacutainer tubes. PBMCs were isolated by Ficoll-Paque density-gradient centrifugation, with at least 6.5 million obtained per sample. Total RNA was extracted from PBMCs with Trizol reagent, with at least 5.5 micrograms obtained per sample. For every donor, flow cytometry on a PBMC aliquot measured the percentage of naive CD45RAhigh/CD27high T cells. The CDR3 has 15 amino acids, counting the end cysteine and phenylalanine. The DNA shown is the 45-base CDR3, in frame from base 1. The germline V gene yields SGHVS for CDR1 and FNYEAQ for CDR2. Library generation was performed with 5' RACE. For sequencing, an Illumina HiSeq 2500 was employed. A second PCR of about 7 to 12 cycles was performed with a sample-barcoded 5' primer and a J-beta primer mix. A template-switch 5' adaptor carrying 12 random nucleotides introduced a unique molecular identifier onto each TCR beta cDNA molecule. Each sample yielded at least 3 million CDR3-containing paired-end reads. First-strand cDNA was synthesized from all RNA with the Mint cDNA synthesis kit, primed by a TRBC-specific oligonucleotide. After uracil-DNA glycosylase treatment, a first 18-cycle PCR used universal primers M1SS and BC2_uni_R on all cDNA. Per the authors' processing: For normalization, 1 million high-quality reads were randomly selected from each sample, with every read carrying a distinct molecular identifier. Reads with shared molecular identifiers were discarded instead of being binned into consensus sequences. CDR3 identification, clonotype clustering and error correction used MiTCR with a Q25 quality threshold and the strictest error-elimination algorithm. Lower-bound total TCR beta diversity was estimated with a nonparametric unseen species model using Euler transformation. TCRdb reprocessing: public reads trimmed at Q25 with fastp, clones called with MiXCR, in-frame beta chains kept. Entries are consolidated by CDR3 protein sequence, retaining the most common genes and DNA. The authors' filters were not applied to this entry. This sample comprises about 1.5 million distinct CDR3 sequences, roughly 43% of them detected only once. The ten largest make up less than 5% of the sample.

For this clonotype: Its antigen remains unidentified. The germline gene is not matched at one end of the junction; a read error may be the cause.

Rearrangement joined TRBV7-6 to TRBJ2-5; the D gene is perhaps TRBD1, on 6 matching bases. The DNA end is more similar to TRBJ2-7, so the J call may be wrong. The sequence derives from a woman younger than 30 in good health. Sequencing used blood. The CDR3 reads CACSLGPQGTYEQYF. The sequenced DNA is TGTGCCTGCAGCTTAGGGCCACAGGGTACCTACGAGCAGTACTTC.